The T cell receptor beta chain described here comes from a study of cytomegalovirus exposure and HLA in healthy donors. Study-level information: From HLA-typed donors, an early data release held roughly 80 million unique TCRs.

Study-wide results and caveats: Relative to the approximately 670-donor mean, N-insertions were reportedly fewer in an Asian-associated ancestry cluster in a later analysis. TCR beta chains numbering about 160 were designated cytomegalovirus-associated.

These donors counted as nominally healthy when sampled, but unrecorded immune exposures were likely. CDR3 size: 15 residues. Looked up from germline, CDR1 is SGHRS and CDR2 is YFSETQ. V trimming: 7 bases; J trimming: 11 bases; junction bases outside the gene matches: 18. A remark on this clone: Its antigen is not known.

Primers included in the PCR were 60 Vbeta and 13 Jbeta primers. Assay: immunoSEQ multiplex PCR; the TCRdb copy retains only in-frame clones and omits some. Here the sample spans 250,000 or so clones, about 93% being singletons. This sequence originates from a girl under 10 years old in good health and CMV-seronegative. Sequencing used PBMCs. The chain joins TRBV5-1 to TRBJ2-1, with 7 positions matching TRBD2. The CDR3 DNA is TGCGCCAGCCGGCCCGGGGGTGTAGCGGGCGAAAAGCAGTTCTTC. It is translated as CASRPGGVAGEKQFF.